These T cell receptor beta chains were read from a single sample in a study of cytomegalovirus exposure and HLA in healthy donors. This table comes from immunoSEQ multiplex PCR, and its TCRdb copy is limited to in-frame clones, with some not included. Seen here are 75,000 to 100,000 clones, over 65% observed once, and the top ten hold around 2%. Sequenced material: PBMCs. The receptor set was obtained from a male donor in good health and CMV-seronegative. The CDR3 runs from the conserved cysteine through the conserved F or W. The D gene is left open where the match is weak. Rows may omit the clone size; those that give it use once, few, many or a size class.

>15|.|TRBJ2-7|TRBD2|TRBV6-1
TGTGCCAGCAGAGCTGGACTAGCGGGAGCCTACGAGCAGTACTTC
CASRAGLAGAYEQYF
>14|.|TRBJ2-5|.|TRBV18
TGTGCCAGCTCACCACGGGCCGACCAAGAGACCCAGTACTTC
CASSPRADQETQYF
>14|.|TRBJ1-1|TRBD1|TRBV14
TGTGCCAGCAGCCAAGATCAGGGGGTTGCTGAAGCTTTCTTT
CASSQDQGVAEAFF
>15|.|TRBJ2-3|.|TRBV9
TGTGCCAGCAGCGCCGGACAGACAGACACAGATACGCAGTATTTT
CASSAGQTDTDTQYF
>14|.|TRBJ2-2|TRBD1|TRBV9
TGTGCCAGCAGCATTCGAACAGGGGCCGGGGAGCTGTTTTTT
CASSIRTGAGELFF
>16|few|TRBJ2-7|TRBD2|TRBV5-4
TGTGCCAGCAGCCCGGACCCCCTAGCGGGAAAAATCGAGCAGTACTTC
CASSPDPLAGKIEQYF
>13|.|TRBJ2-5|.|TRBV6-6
TGTGCCAGCAGTTATTCGGAGTTGGAGACCCAGTACTTC
CASSYSELETQYF
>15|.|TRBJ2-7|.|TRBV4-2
TGTGCCAGCAGCCAGGATTCTACAGGGCCCTACGAGCAGTACTTC
CASSQDSTGPYEQYF
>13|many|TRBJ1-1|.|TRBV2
TGTGCCAGCAGTGGACAGATGAACACTGAAGCTTTCTTT
CASSGQMNTEAFF
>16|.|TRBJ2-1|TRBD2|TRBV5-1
TGCGCCAGCAGCTTGGATCCTAGCGGTTCCTACAATGAGCAGTTCTTC
CASSLDPSGSYNEQFF
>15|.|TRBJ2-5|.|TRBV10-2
TGCGCCAGCAGTGAGTCGCGTCCGGGAGTGGTGACCCAGTACTTC
CASSESRPGVVTQYF
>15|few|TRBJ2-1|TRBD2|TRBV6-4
TGTGCCAGCAGCGCCGGGACTAGCGGGTACAATGAGCAGTTCTTC
CASSAGTSGYNEQFF
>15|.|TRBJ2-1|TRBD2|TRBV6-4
TGTGCCAGCAGCTTGGGACTAGCGGGAGTCAATGAGCAGTTCTTC
CASSLGLAGVNEQFF
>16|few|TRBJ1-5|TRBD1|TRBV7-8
TGTGCCAGCAGCTTAGCGGTAGGGGGCGGCAATCAGCCCCAGCATTTT
CASSLAVGGGNQPQHF
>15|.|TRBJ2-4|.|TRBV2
TGTGCCAGCAGTGACGCGGGACTAGCCAAAAACATTCAGTACTTC
CASSDAGLAKNIQYF
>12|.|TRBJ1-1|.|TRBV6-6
TGTGCCAGCAGTCACAGGGATACTGAAGCTTTCTTT
CASSHRDTEAFF
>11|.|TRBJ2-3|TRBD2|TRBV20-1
TGTAGACTAGCGGATACAGATACGCAGTATTTT
CRLADTDTQYF
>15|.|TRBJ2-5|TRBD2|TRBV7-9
TGTGCCAGCAGCCCGGGACTAGCGGGCGGAGAGACCCAGTACTTC
CASSPGLAGGETQYF
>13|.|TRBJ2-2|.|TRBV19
TGTGCCAGTAGTACAGGGTTCCCCGGGGAGCTGTTTTTT
CASSTGFPGELFF
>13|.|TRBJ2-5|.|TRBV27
TGTGCCAGCAGTTTGAGTCTACAAGAGACCCAGTACTTC
CASSLSLQETQYF
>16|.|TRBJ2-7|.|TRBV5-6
TGTGCCAGCAGCTTGGGAGGCTGGTCGGGGGAGTCCGAGCAGTACTTC
CASSLGGWSGESEQYF
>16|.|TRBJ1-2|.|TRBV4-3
TGCGCCAGCAGCCAAACCGTAGGATCCGATCGGGGTGGCTACACCTTC
CASSQTVGSDRGGYTF
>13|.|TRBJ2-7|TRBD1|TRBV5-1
TGCGCCAGCAGCGTGAACAGGGGCCACGAGCAGTACTTC
CASSVNRGHEQYF
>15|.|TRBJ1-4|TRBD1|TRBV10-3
TGTGCCATCAGTGAGTCGAGAGGGGGCGGTGAAAAACTGTTTTTT
CAISESRGGGEKLFF
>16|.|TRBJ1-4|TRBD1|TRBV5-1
TGCGCCAGCAGCTGGGACAGGGGGTCGACTAATGAAAAACTGTTTTTT
CASSWDRGSTNEKLFF
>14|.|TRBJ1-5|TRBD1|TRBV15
TGTGCCACTACCGACAGGGGGTTTTATCAGCCCCAGCATTTT
CATTDRGFYQPQHF
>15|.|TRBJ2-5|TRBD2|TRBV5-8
TGTGCCAGCAGCTGGGGACTAGCGGGAGCAGAGACCCAGTACTTC
CASSWGLAGAETQYF
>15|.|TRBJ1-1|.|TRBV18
TGTGCCAGCTCACCCAAACAGCCCTGGTTCGCTGAAGCTTTCTTT
CASSPKQPWFAEAFF
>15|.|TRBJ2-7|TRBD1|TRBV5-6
TGTGCCAGCAGCTTGTTCCGGACAGGGAATTACGAGCAGTACTTC
CASSLFRTGNYEQYF
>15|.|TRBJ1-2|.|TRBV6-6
TGTGCCAGCAGCCCCAGGGCTGGGAACCACTATGGCTACACCTTC
CASSPRAGNHYGYTF
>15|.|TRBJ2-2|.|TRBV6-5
TGTGCCAGCAGATCCGGGACTGCGAACACCGGGGAGCTGTTTTTT
CASRSGTANTGELFF
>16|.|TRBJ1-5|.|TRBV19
TGTGCCAGTAGTATAGGTACGGGTTTGAACAATCAGCCCCAGCATTTT
CASSIGTGLNNQPQHF
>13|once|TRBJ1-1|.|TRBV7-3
TGTGCCAGCAGCTTAACAGCGAACACTGAAGCTTTCTTT
CASSLTANTEAFF
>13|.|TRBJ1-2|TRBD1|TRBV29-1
TGCAGCCACCGGAGGAACAGGGGGGATGGCTACACCTTC
CSHRRNRGDGYTF
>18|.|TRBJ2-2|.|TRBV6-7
TGTGCCAGCAGTTACCTCTCGCCTAGGGGCGTGAACACCGGGGAGCTGTTTTTT
CASSYLSPRGVNTGELFF
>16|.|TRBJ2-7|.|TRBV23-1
TGCGCCAGCAGTCAATCGCCCCAGGCCGACACCTACGAGCAGTACTTC
CASSQSPQADTYEQYF
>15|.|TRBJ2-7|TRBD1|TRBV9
TGTGCCAGCAGCGTTGGTGGGACAGGGGTTTACGAGCAGTACTTC
CASSVGGTGVYEQYF
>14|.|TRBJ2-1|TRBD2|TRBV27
TGTGCCAGCAGAGCGGGAGGAACCTACAATGAGCAGTTCTTC
CASRAGGTYNEQFF
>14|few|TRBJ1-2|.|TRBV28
TGTGCCAGCAGACTCCCGCTCCTAAACTATGGCTACACCTTC
CASRLPLLNYGYTF
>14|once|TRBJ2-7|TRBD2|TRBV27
TGTGCCAGCAGTTTAAACGGGAGGGTTTACGAGCAGTACTTC
CASSLNGRVYEQYF
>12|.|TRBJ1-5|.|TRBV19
TGTGCCAGTAGTTTCCCCTATCAGCCCCAGCATTTT
CASSFPYQPQHF
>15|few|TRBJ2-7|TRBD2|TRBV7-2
TGTGCCAGCAGCAAGAGCGGGGGAAGCTCCTACGAGCAGTACTTC
CASSKSGGSSYEQYF
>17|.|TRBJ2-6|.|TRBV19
TGTGCCAGTAGTATCCAGGGTGGCGGCTCTGGGGCCAACGTCCTGACTTTC
CASSIQGGGSGANVLTF
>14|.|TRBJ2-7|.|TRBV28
TGTGCCAGCAGTACGGGACTGCTCCTCTACGAGCAGTACTTC
CASSTGLLLYEQYF
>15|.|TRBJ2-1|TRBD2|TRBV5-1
TGCGCCAGCAGCTTGGGCCCTAGCGGGTCATTTGAGCAGTTCTTC
CASSLGPSGSFEQFF
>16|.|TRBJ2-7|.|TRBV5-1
TGCGCCAGCAGCTGGGATGGGCTAGCGATCGGGTGCGAGCAGTACTTC
CASSWDGLAIGCEQYF
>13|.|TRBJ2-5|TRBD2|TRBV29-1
TGCAGCGTTAGGCGGCTAGCGGGAGAGACCCAGTACTTC
CSVRRLAGETQYF
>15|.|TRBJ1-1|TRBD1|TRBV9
TGTGCCAGCAGCGTTTACAGGGGCGAGGGGACTGAAGCTTTCTTT
CASSVYRGEGTEAFF
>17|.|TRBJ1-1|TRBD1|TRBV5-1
TGCGCCAGCAGCTTAGGGATGACAGGGGGAAGGAACACTGAAGCTTTCTTT
CASSLGMTGGRNTEAFF
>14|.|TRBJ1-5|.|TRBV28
TGTGCCAGCGGGGAGGTGACGGGCAATCAGCCCCAGCATTTT
CASGEVTGNQPQHF
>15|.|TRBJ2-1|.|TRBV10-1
TGCGCCAGCAACAAGAACGAGGGATCCCACTGTGAGCAGTTCTTC
CASNKNEGSHCEQFF
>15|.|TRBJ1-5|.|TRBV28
TGTGCCAGCAGTTTACCAGGATCGGGCAATCAGCCCCAGCATTTT
CASSLPGSGNQPQHF
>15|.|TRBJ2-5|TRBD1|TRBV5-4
TGTGCCAGCAGCTTAGGACAGGGACGCCAAGAGACCCAGTACTTC
CASSLGQGRQETQYF
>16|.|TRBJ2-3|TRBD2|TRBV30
TGTGCCTGGAGTGGCCTCCTAGCGGGAGTATCTGATACGCAGTATTTT
CAWSGLLAGVSDTQYF
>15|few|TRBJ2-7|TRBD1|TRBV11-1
TGTGCCAGCAGCGTAACGGGACAGGGAATCAACGAGCAGTACTTC
CASSVTGQGINEQYF
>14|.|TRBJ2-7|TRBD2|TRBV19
TGTGCCAGTAGTGCGACTAGCGGGACCTACGAGCAGTACTTC
CASSATSGTYEQYF